The 23 T cell receptor beta chains reported below all come from one sample, sequenced in a study of blood T cell repertoires in COVID-19. Clones were read by immunoSEQ multiplex PCR, and TCRdb kept only the in-frame ones, dropping some. The sample has 180,000 or so clones, over 75% seen once. Sequencing input: peripheral blood. All receptors derive from a man aged 40-49 years with active or convalescent COVID-19.

The CDR3 sequence: CASIPWSGPLGGYEQYF. Here the CDR3 DNA reads TGTGCCAGCATTCCCTGGTCGGGGCCGCTCGGGGGCTACGAGCAGTACTTC. V gene TRBV7-9 combines with J gene TRBJ2-7, with a weak D call TRBD2 (6 bases). The germline V gene has CDR1 SEHNR and CDR2 FQNEAQ (reference sequence). The CDR3 is 17 amino acids. V lost 7 bases and J lost 3, with 25 bases in between.

This chain joins TRBV2 and TRBJ1-1; 7 bases align to TRBD1. The length of the CDR3 is 16 residues. J gave up 4 bases and V 1 base, and 9 bases lay outside the gene matches. Germline V gives CDR1 SNHLY, CDR2 FYNNEI. CDR3 protein: CASSEEGTALVTEAFF. CDR3 coding DNA: TGTGCCAGCAGTGAAGAGGGGACAGCATTGGTCACTGAAGCTTTCTTT.

The chain is built from TRBV7-2 and TRBJ2-3; the D gene is possibly TRBD2 (5 bases). This CDR3 is built from 13 residues. Per the germline V gene, CDR1 is SGHTA and CDR2 is FQGNSA. V lost 2 bases and J lost 6, with 9 bases in between. This CDR3 reads CASSLTGSDTQYF. The CDR3 DNA reads TGTGCCAGCAGCTTAACGGGGTCGGATACGCAGTATTTT.

This clone has a count of ten or more. Other DNA sequences in the sample encode the same CDR3. V usage is TRBV7-3 and J usage is TRBJ1-1; D is ambiguous. V was shortened by 3 bases and J by 1 base, with 6 bases between the two germline ends. CDR3 size: 13 residues. Germline CDR1 and CDR2: SGHTA and FQGTGA. The CDR3 is CASSFKQNTEAFF. Here the CDR3 DNA reads TGTGCCAGCAGCTTCAAACAGAACACTGAAGCTTTCTTT.

This clone was detected a few times. The V gene is TRBV19, the J gene TRBJ1-5; TRBD1 aligns across 8 bases. V shed 5 bases and J 6 bases; nucleotides not matched to a gene: 6. This CDR3 has 14 residues. Germline V CDR1 and CDR2: LNHDA, SQIVND (reference sequence). The CDR3 nucleotides read TGTGCCAGTAGTGCCGGGACAGGTGTTCAGCCCCAGCATTTT. Its protein is CASSAGTGVQPQHF.

This clone was seen a few times. The chain recombines TRBV6-6 with TRBJ1-4; D unresolved. Germline CDR1 and CDR2: MNHNY and SVGAGI (reference sequence). Trimming cost V 5 bases and J 0 bases, with 19 bases left between them. The CDR3 covers 18 residues. CDR3 residues: CASSPVAGVGTTNEKLFF. CDR3 in DNA: TGTGCCAGCAGTCCCGTCGCCGGGGTTGGGACAACTAATGAAAAACTGTTTTTT.

The rearrangement joins TRBV19 to TRBJ1-6; a weak D match, TRBD1 (6 bases). The V end was cut by 3 bases, the J end by 7 bases, with 7 bases between. The CDR3 runs to 13 residues. Germline CDR1 and CDR2: LNHDA and SQIVND (reference sequence). The CDR3 spells CASSIDRNSPLHF. The CDR3 region has the DNA TGTGCCAGTAGTATCGACAGGAATTCACCCCTCCACTTT.

This chain connects TRBV29-1 to TRBJ1-1, with a possible D match to TRBD1 (6 bases). The CDR3 loop spans 14 amino acids. Germline-derived CDR1 and CDR2 are SQVTM and ANQGSEA. V was cut by 6 bases and J by 3 bases, with 17 bases left in between. The CDR3 nucleotides are TGCAGCGTATCACAGGGAGGGGGGGACACTGAAGCTTTCTTT. It translates to CSVSQGGGDTEAFF.

The chain is built from TRBV27 and TRBJ2-5; 7 bases line up with TRBD1. CDR1 is MNHEY, CDR2 SMNVEV, per germline (reference sequence). The length of the CDR3 is 13 residues. CDR3 bases: TGTACCGTAGGGGGCAGGGTGGAAGAGACCCAGTACTTC. Its translation is CTVGGRVEETQYF.

CDR3 region: CASSQAGGGRRYGYTF. DNA for the CDR3: TGCGCCAGCAGCCAGGCAGGCGGGGGTAGAAGGTATGGCTACACCTTC. V and J are TRBV4-3 and TRBJ1-2; D is possibly TRBD1 (5 bases). CDR1 and CDR2 (germline): LGHNA, YSLEER. This CDR3 spans 16 amino acids. The V gene lost 3 bases and the J gene lost 5 bases, with 19 bases spanning the gap.

This clone is a singleton in its sample. V and J are TRBV4-2 and TRBJ1-2; D unclear. Germline V gene sequence: CDR1 LGHNA, CDR2 YNFKEQ. The CDR3 extends over 16 amino acids. Trimming removed 0 bases from V and 0 bases from J, with 11 bases in between. CDR3 bases: TGTGCCAGCAGCCAAGATACGGGGATAGCTAACTATGGCTACACCTTC. It yields the protein CASSQDTGIANYGYTF.

The chain links TRBV28 to TRBJ2-1, with a weak D call TRBD1 (6 bases). CDR3 length: 15 residues. Germline CDR1 reads MDHEN; CDR2 reads SYDVKM. Deletions cut 7 bases from V and 0 bases from J, with 13 bases between. CDR3 amino acids: CASTPQGNSYNEQFF. The CDR3 nucleotides are TGTGCCAGCACCCCCCAGGGGAACTCCTACAATGAGCAGTTCTTC.

Written as DNA, the CDR3 is TGTGCCTGGAACGGGGGTTTCAGTGAAAAACTGTTTTTT. Its protein is CAWNGGFSEKLFF. The V gene is TRBV30, the J gene TRBJ1-4; D perhaps matches TRBD1 (5 bases). The CDR3 contains 13 residues. Between the trimmed V and J ends, which lost 4 bases and 7 bases, there was a span of 13 bases. CDR1 and CDR2 (germline): GTSNPN, SVGIG (reference sequence).

The CDR3 is CASSPLQDSVEQYF. DNA for the CDR3: TGTGCCAGCTCACCACTGCAAGATTCAGTCGAGCAGTACTTC. The chain carries TRBV18 and TRBJ2-7; no definite D call. Germline CDR1 KGHSH, CDR2 LQKENI. The CDR3 has 14 residues. Trimming took off 1 base at V and 6 bases at J, with 13 bases between the two ends.

The chain combines TRBV5-1 with TRBJ2-5; D not resolved. Per germline, CDR1 SGHRS and CDR2 YFSETQ. V gave up 1 base and J gave up 2 bases, with 9 bases separating them. This CDR3 is built from 14 residues. The CDR3 here is CASSLFTVQETQYF. The CDR3 DNA reads as TGCGCCAGCAGCTTGTTCACAGTACAAGAGACCCAGTACTTC.

The rearrangement uses TRBV4-1 and TRBJ1-1, with 7 bases fitting TRBD1. The CDR3 loop spans 18 amino acids. V was clipped by 1 base and J by 1 base; unmatched bases: 12. Germline CDR1 MGHRA, CDR2 YSYEKL. The CDR3 coding sequence is TGCGCCAGCAGCCAAGCCCTCGTGTGGACAGGAAGGAACACTGAAGCTTTCTTT. Protein sequence: CASSQALVWTGRNTEAFF.

This clone was recorded once. The V gene is TRBV30, the J gene TRBJ1-1; the D is unclear. This CDR3 is 13 amino acids long. Trimming removed 2 bases from V and 11 bases from J, with 18 bases in between. Germline CDR1 and CDR2: GTSNPN and SVGIG (reference sequence). CDR3 DNA: TGTGCCTGGAGTCCTTCCACGGGTTATCGGGCTTTCTTT. It encodes CAWSPSTGYRAFF.

This clone was found a few times. V usage is TRBV6-5 and J usage is TRBJ2-1; weak D call: TRBD1 (5 bases). The CDR3 length is 15 residues. Trimming removed 7 bases at V and 0 bases at J, with 13 bases between. Germline values: CDR1 MNHEY, CDR2 SVGAGI. CDR3 DNA sequence: TGTGCCAGCACCCAAGGGGTTAGCTCCTACAATGAGCAGTTCTTC. Translating it yields CASTQGVSSYNEQFF.

The rearrangement uses TRBV5-5 and TRBJ2-7; the D gene is possibly TRBD2 (6 bases). Germline CDR1 SGHKS, CDR2 YYEKEE (reference sequence). The CDR3 totals 14 residues. V gave up 0 bases and J gave up 7 bases, with 14 bases separating them. CDR3: CASSLGVRTKEQYF. CDR3 nucleotide sequence: TGTGCCAGCAGCTTGGGGGTTCGGACTAAAGAGCAGTACTTC.

This chain joins TRBV5-4 and TRBJ2-5, with 13 bases aligning to TRBD2. The V and J ends lost 4 bases and 2 bases, in that order; junction bases with no gene match: 5. CDR3 size: 16 residues. CDR1 is SGHNT and CDR2 is YYREEE in the germline V gene (reference sequence). The CDR3 region has the DNA TGTGCCAGCAGCAATCGGACTAGCGGGGGTCAAGAGACCCAGTACTTC. Translating gives CASSNRTSGGQETQYF.

The V call is TRBV9, the J call TRBJ1-5; D is possibly TRBD1 (6 bases). The CDR3 is 14 amino acids. The V gene's germline CDR1 is SGDLS and CDR2 YYNGEE. V lost 3 bases, J lost 1 base, and 8 bases lay in between. The CDR3, as DNA: TGTGCCAGCAGCGCCGGACAGAGCAATCAGCCCCAGCATTTT. It translates to CASSAGQSNQPQHF.

This clone was counted a few times. The V gene is TRBV7-9, the J gene TRBJ2-5; D unresolved. This CDR3 contains 15 residues. Germline CDR1 is SEHNR and CDR2 is FQNEAQ (reference sequence). Trimming took 5 bases from V and 5 from J, leaving 18 bases between them. CDR3 bases: TGTGCCAGCAGCAACAACCGGGTAGCCGGGGAGACCCAGTACTTC. Amino acid sequence: CASSNNRVAGETQYF.

The rearrangement joins TRBV5-1 to TRBJ2-3; the D is unclear. CDR3 length equals 12 residues. In germline, CDR1 is SGHRS, CDR2 YFSETQ. V lost 4 bases to trimming and J lost 4 bases, with 7 bases between them. The CDR3 is CASSPPADTQYF. The CDR3, as DNA: TGCGCCAGCAGCCCCCCCGCAGATACGCAGTATTTT.